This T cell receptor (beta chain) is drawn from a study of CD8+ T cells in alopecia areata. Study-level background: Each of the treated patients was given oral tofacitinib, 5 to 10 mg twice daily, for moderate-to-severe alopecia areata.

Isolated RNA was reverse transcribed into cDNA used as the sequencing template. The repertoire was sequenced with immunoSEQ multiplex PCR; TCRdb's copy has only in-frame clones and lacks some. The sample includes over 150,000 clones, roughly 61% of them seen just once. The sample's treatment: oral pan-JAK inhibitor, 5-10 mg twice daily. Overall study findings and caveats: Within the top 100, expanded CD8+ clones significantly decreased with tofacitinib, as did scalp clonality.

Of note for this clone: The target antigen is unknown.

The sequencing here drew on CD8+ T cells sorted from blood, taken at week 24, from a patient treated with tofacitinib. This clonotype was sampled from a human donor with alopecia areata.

CDR3 protein: CAWRGDRGHDEQYF. In DNA, the CDR3 is TGTGCCTGGAGAGGGGACAGGGGGCATGACGAGCAGTACTTC. The chain employs TRBV30 and TRBJ2-7; 12 bases fit TRBD1. Germline V CDR1 and CDR2: GTSNPN, SVGIG (reference sequence). V was pared by 3 bases and J by 5 bases, with 5 bases of the junction left unmatched. The CDR3 length is 14 residues.